One sample yielded the 8 T cell receptor beta chains listed below, sequenced in a study of CD8+CD57+ T cells in acquired aplastic anemia. Patients chosen for sequencing had shown CD8+CD57+ cell expansion by flow cytometry. For CDR3 and TCR beta VDJ profiling, genomic DNA was the template used. TCRdb reanalysed the reads using MiXCR and keeps one entry per CDR3 protein. Of about 200,000 distinct CDR3 sequences detected, around 50% appear once; the ten largest clones hold about 20%. Sequenced material: sorted CD4+, CD8+, or CD8+CD57+ T cells (not recorded which) from PBMCs. The source of these receptors is a human donor with aplastic anemia.

Regarding this clonotype: A junction boundary mismatches the germline segment, possibly from a read error. The chain joins TRBV7-2 to TRBJ2-7; TRBD1 matches 8 bases. Germline V lookup: CDR1 SGHTA, CDR2 FQGNSA. This CDR3 is built from 13 residues. The CDR3 sequence: CASGLAEGQEFIF. In nucleotides, the CDR3 is TGTGCCAGCGGCTTAGCGGAGGGACAGGAGTTTATCTTC.

This clonotype was counted many times. A much larger clone sits a single nucleotide away, making a read error possible. V gene TRBV20-1 combines with J gene TRBJ2-5; 7 positions agree with TRBD2. V lost 5 bases and J lost 5; bases outside the gene matches: 8. This CDR3 has 13 amino acids. CDR1 DFQATT and CDR2 SNEGSKA come from the germline V gene (reference sequence). As DNA, the CDR3 is TGCAGTGCTGGGGGGGGGGTGGGGGAGACCCAGTACTTC. As protein: CSAGGGVGETQYF.

This clonotype appeared once. CDR3 loop: CASRKQGGRMNTEAFF. The CDR3 nucleotides read TGCGCCAGCCGGAAACAGGGTGGTAGAATGAACACTGAAGCTTTCTTT. This chain links TRBV10-2 with TRBJ1-1; D may be TRBD1 (6 bases). CDR1 is WSHSY and CDR2 is SAAADI in the germline V gene. Trimming took 8 bases from V and 0 from J, leaving 19 bases between them. There are 16 residues in the CDR3.

On this clonotype: One end of the junction varies from germline; a read error may be responsible. The rearrangement links TRBV6-2 or TRBV6-3 to TRBJ1-1; D is perhaps TRBD1 (6 bases). Germline V gene data show CDR1 as MNHEY and CDR2 as SVGEGT. This CDR3 region has 13 residues. CDR3 coding DNA: TGCGCCAGCAGTGGACAGCTGAACGCTGAAGCTTTCTTT. Its protein is CASSGQLNAEAFF.

This clonotype was counted at least ten times. For the CDR3, the DNA is TGTGCCAGCAGCTTAGCGGGAGGCGGGGTCTCTGGGGCCAACGTCCTGACTTTC. Its translation is CASSLAGGGVSGANVLTF. J is TRBJ2-6 and V is TRBV7-2; D is perhaps TRBD2 (6 bases). The V gene's germline CDR1 is SGHTA and CDR2 FQGNSA. With 0 bases removed from V and 0 bases from J, the gap between germline ends came to 12 bases. The CDR3 extends over 18 amino acids.

V and J are TRBV20-1 and TRBJ1-1; the match to TRBD1 covers 7 bases. The CDR3 covers 11 residues. Germline assignment: CDR1 DFQATT and CDR2 SNEGSKA (reference sequence). In nucleotides, the CDR3 is TGCGCCTGTGGACAGGCTTCTGAAGCTTTCTTT. Protein sequence: CACGQASEAFF.

To note about this clonotype: A much larger clonotype is one base distant, so this may be a read error. This chain uses TRBV5-5 with TRBJ1-5; weak D call: TRBD1 (5 bases). The germline V gene has CDR1 SGHKS and CDR2 YYEKEE (reference sequence). The CDR3 runs to 13 residues. Trimming pared 4 bases from V and 4 bases from J, leaving 9 bases between. CDR3 in DNA: TGTGCCAGCAGCCGGGACCGAAATCAGCCCCAGCATTTT. Residues: CASSRDRNQPQHF.

J is TRBJ2-7 and V is TRBV12-3 or TRBV12-4; D assignment may be TRBD1 or TRBD2 (5 bases each). The length of the CDR3 is 15 residues. Deletions cut 7 bases from V and 3 bases from J, with 19 bases between. The CDR3 here is CASNPGQGFSYEQYF. The CDR3 DNA reads TGTGCCAGCAACCCGGGGCAGGGATTTAGCTACGAGCAGTACTTC.